The 14 T cell receptor beta chains given below trace back to one sample, sequenced in a study of OX40 agonist ivuxolimab in advanced cancers. This table comes from immunoSEQ multiplex PCR, and its TCRdb copy is limited to in-frame clones, with some not included. This sample has more than 40,000 clones, with 60% to 80% found just once. The sequenced sample was CD4+ or CD8+ T cells sorted from blood, obtained in a trial of the OX40 agonist ivuxolimab. These receptors were collected from an adult with an advanced solid tumor such as melanoma, head and neck, liver or kidney cancer.

J is TRBJ2-7 and V is TRBV28; 8 nucleotides align to TRBD1. Germline assignment: CDR1 MDHEN and CDR2 SYDVKM. CDR3 length: 14 amino acids. After removal of 5 bases from V and 0 bases from J, the junction contained 3 bases not matched to a gene. The CDR3 bases are TGTGCCAGCAGTCGACAGGGGTACTCCTACGAGCAGTACTTC. Amino acids: CASSRQGYSYEQYF.

The chain couples TRBV6-1 to TRBJ2-7; a weak D match, TRBD2 (6 bases). The ends were cut back, 5 bases at V and 3 bases at J, with 14 bases in the middle. CDR3 length: 14 amino acids. Germline V gene data show CDR1 as MNHNS and CDR2 as SASEGT. The CDR3 DNA sequence: TGTGCCAGCAGTACTCCAATGGGGGGCTACGAGCAGTACTTC. Its translation is CASSTPMGGYEQYF.

The V gene is TRBV29-1, the J gene TRBJ2-1; TRBD1 matches at 8 bases. Losses at the gene ends were 8 bases for V and 6 bases for J; bases not matched to a gene: 18. The CDR3 loop spans 16 amino acids. Germline-derived CDR1 and CDR2 are SQVTM and ANQGSEA. CDR3 in amino acids: CSTPGQGAFRGNEQFF. CDR3 nucleotides: TGCAGCACCCCAGGCCAGGGGGCATTTAGAGGCAATGAGCAGTTCTTC.

V and J are TRBV11-3 and TRBJ1-1; TRBD1 aligns across 9 bases. This CDR3 has 15 residues. The germline gives CDR1 SGHNT, CDR2 YENEEA. J lost 2 bases, V lost 5 bases, and 6 bases had no gene match. CDR3 in amino acids: CASSQSGQGNTEAFF. The CDR3 DNA follows: TGTGCCAGCAGCCAATCGGGACAGGGTAACACTGAAGCTTTCTTT.

As regards this clone: Other DNA sequences in this sample translate to the same CDR3. The V call is TRBV11-2, the J call TRBJ1-1; possible D gene TRBD1, 5 bases. The CDR3 is made up of 15 amino acids. Trimming took off 4 bases at V and 1 base at J, with 13 bases between the two ends. CDR1 SGHAT and CDR2 FQNNGV come from the germline V gene. CDR3 protein: CASSYRAGTNTEAFF. CDR3 bases: TGTGCCAGCAGCTATAGAGCAGGGACGAACACTGAAGCTTTCTTT.

The chain couples TRBV9 to TRBJ2-7; possibly TRBD1 for D (6 bases). CDR3 length: 18 amino acids. CDR1 is SGDLS, CDR2 YYNGEE, per germline. V was shortened by 5 bases and J by 2 bases, with 26 bases between the two germline ends. The CDR3 loop is CASSRWAGEAPSTYEQYF. The CDR3 DNA reads TGTGCCAGCAGTCGCTGGGCAGGGGAAGCTCCAAGCACCTACGAGCAGTACTTC.

The rearrangement joins TRBV29-1 to TRBJ2-1; 9 bases are a match to TRBD2. Germline lookup yields CDR1 SQVTM and CDR2 ANQGSEA. V was clipped by 7 bases and J by 8 bases; unmatched bases: 9. The CDR3 has 13 residues. For the CDR3, the DNA is TGCAGCGCTTTAGCGGGAGTCGGGGATGAGCAGTTCTTC. As protein: CSALAGVGDEQFF.

V usage is TRBV28 and J usage is TRBJ1-2, with a tentative D call TRBD1 (5 bases). Germline CDR1 is MDHEN and CDR2 is SYDVKM. CDR3 length equals 14 residues. V was shortened by 7 bases and J by 0 bases, with 12 bases between the two germline ends. CDR3 residues: CASTYSGPNYGYTF. The CDR3 region has the DNA TGTGCCAGCACGTACTCGGGGCCTAACTATGGCTACACCTTC.

The V call is TRBV5-4, the J call TRBJ2-1, with 7 bases matching TRBD2. The CDR3 runs to 15 residues. Germline CDR1 reads SGHNT; CDR2 reads YYREEE (reference sequence). V lost 0 bases and J lost 7; bases outside the gene matches: 7. The CDR3, as DNA: TGTGCCAGCAGCTTGGGCGGGAGTATACGGAATGAGCAGTTCTTC. Amino acid sequence: CASSLGGSIRNEQFF.

V usage is TRBV28 and J usage is TRBJ1-4, with a possible D match to TRBD1 (5 bases). Between the trimmed V and J ends, which lost 7 bases and 8 bases, there was a span of 11 bases. This CDR3 region has 12 residues. The germline gives CDR1 MDHEN, CDR2 SYDVKM. The CDR3, as DNA: TGTGCCAGCACCCCAGGGTTGGAAAAACTGTTTTTT. It encodes CASTPGLEKLFF.

The chain employs TRBV11-2 and TRBJ1-1; no definite D call. This CDR3 region has 14 residues. Trimming left V 2 bases short and J 5 bases short, with 12 bases between. Looked up from germline, CDR1 is SGHAT and CDR2 is FQNNGV. In nucleotides, the CDR3 is TGTGCCAGCAGCTTACGGGGTCAGAGTACTGAAGCTTTCTTT. Translated: CASSLRGQSTEAFF.

This chain joins TRBV11-1 and TRBJ2-7, with 10 bases matching TRBD2. The V gene end was trimmed by 4 bases and the J gene end by 6 bases; junction bases not matched to a gene: 6. CDR3 length: 14 amino acids. Looked up from germline, CDR1 is SGHAT and CDR2 is FQDESV (reference sequence). The CDR3 DNA reads TGTGCCAGCAGCTCACCTAGCGGGGGACCCGAGCAGTACTTC. Translation: CASSSPSGGPEQYF.

The chain uses TRBV6-1 and TRBJ2-6; D not resolved. The germline V gene encodes CDR1 MNHNS and CDR2 SASEGT. Trimming pared 4 bases from V and 2 bases from J, leaving 9 bases between. CDR3 size: 15 residues. The CDR3: CASSGGFAGANVLTF. In DNA form, the CDR3 reads TGTGCCAGCAGTGGGGGTTTCGCTGGGGCCAACGTCCTGACTTTC.

This clone occurred once. This rearrangement joins TRBV7-2 to TRBJ1-1, with 7 bases identical to TRBD1. J gave up 4 bases and V 5 bases, and 4 bases lay outside the gene matches. Looked up from germline, CDR1 is SGHTA and CDR2 is FQGNSA. CDR3 size: 13 residues. The CDR3 DNA sequence: TGTGCCAGCAGCCGATCAGGGGGCACTGAAGCTTTCTTT. Its protein product is CASSRSGGTEAFF.